The 2 T cell receptor beta chains below come from one sample, sequenced in a study of cytomegalovirus exposure and HLA in healthy donors. Using immunoSEQ multiplex PCR, the repertoire was profiled, and TCRdb retains in-frame clones only, with some absent. The sample has about 130,000 clones, roughly nine tenths seen once. Sequences were obtained from PBMCs. These receptors all come from a woman younger than 30 in good health and CMV-seronegative.

V is TRBV27 and J is TRBJ2-7; perhaps TRBD2 as D (5 bases). Between the trimmed V and J ends, which lost 6 bases and 0 bases, there was a span of 12 bases. The CDR3 length is 14 residues. Germline loops: CDR1 MNHEY, CDR2 SMNVEV (reference sequence). The CDR3 loop is CASRITGDSYEQYV. The CDR3 DNA reads TGTGCCAGCAGAATCACCGGGGACTCCTACGAGCAGTACGTC.

J is TRBJ1-5 and V is TRBV6-5; 7 nucleotides align to TRBD1. Losses at the gene ends were 4 bases for V and 7 bases for J; bases not matched to a gene: 10. Germline V CDR1 and CDR2: MNHEY, SVGAGI. This CDR3 region has 15 residues. The CDR3 sequence: CASSSRQGNSQPQHF. In DNA, the CDR3 is TGTGCCAGCAGTTCGAGACAGGGTAATTCCCAGCCCCAGCATTTT.